These 31 T cell receptor beta chains were all obtained from the same sample, sequenced in a study of shared clonotypes between healthy human individuals (dated by TCRdb to about 2020). Libraries were constructed by the immunoSEQ multiplex PCR assay. TCRdb took over this immuneACCESS table, retaining in-frame rearrangements with V and J assigned. Such tables are incomplete; in checked studies, under half of the missing clones stem from an unresolved V gene, and the remainder is unexplained. The sample data list 2,500,000 or so clones, and 85% to 95% of these were observed just once. The ten largest account for more than 0.35% of the sample. Material: naive CD4+ T cells from PBMCs. Read against the paper, the sample's cell subset or site label means: CD45RA+ positively selected. These TCRs come from a young man in good health. Some clones in this sample may be carry-over from other donors' samples.

J is TRBJ2-5 and V is TRBV7-2; 7 bases map to TRBD1. The J segment lost 2 bases and the V segment lost 2 bases, leaving 5 bases of the junction unmatched. CDR1 and CDR2 (germline): SGHTA, FQGNSA. The CDR3 length is 15 residues. The CDR3 sequence: CASSLMGRGQETQYF. CDR3 in DNA: TGTGCCAGCAGCTTAATGGGCAGGGGGCAAGAGACCCAGTACTTC. The whole variable domain, remainder taken from reference TRBV7-2 and TRBJ2-5, is GAGVSQSPSNKVTEKGKDVELRCDPISGHTALYWYRQSLGQGLEFLIYFQGNSAPDKSGLPSDRFSAERTGGSVSTLTIQRTQQEDSAVYLCASSLMGRGQETQYFGPGTRLLVL.

The chain joins TRBV6-5 to TRBJ1-5; the match to TRBD1 covers 9 bases. The junction had 9 bases not matched to a gene; V was cut back by 6 bases and J by 6 bases. The CDR3 is made up of 15 amino acids. From germline, CDR1 is MNHEY and CDR2 SVGAGI. The CDR3 region has the DNA TGTGCCAGCAGATCTACAGGGGGCGTCGGTCAGCCCCAGCATTTT. Translated, it gives CASRSTGGVGQPQHF.

V usage is TRBV19 and J usage is TRBJ2-7, with a possible D match to TRBD2 (6 bases). The germline gives CDR1 LNHDA, CDR2 SQIVND (reference sequence). With 5 bases removed from V and 2 bases from J, the gap between germline ends came to 19 bases. This CDR3 is 16 amino acids long. CDR3 protein: CASSGGAWTGTYEQYF. The CDR3, as DNA: TGTGCCAGTAGTGGAGGGGCCTGGACTGGAACCTACGAGCAGTACTTC.

The genes are TRBV7-8 and TRBJ1-1, with 7 bases fitting TRBD1. With 6 bases clipped from V and 1 base from J, the junction kept 11 bases outside the gene matches. The germline V gene encodes CDR1 SGHVS and CDR2 FQNEAQ. This CDR3 has 16 amino acids. As DNA, the CDR3 is TGTGCCAGCAGTAGGGGGCGAAGAAGTAGGAACACTGAAGCTTTCTTT. The encoded protein is CASSRGRRSRNTEAFF. Supplemented by reference TRBV7-8 and TRBJ1-1, the full variable domain reads GAGVSQSPRYKVAKRGQDVALRCDPISGHVSLFWYQQALGQGPEFLTYFQNEAQLDKSGLPSDRFFAERPEGSVSTLKIQRTQQEDSAVYLCASSRGRRSRNTEAFFGQGTRLTVV.

The CDR3 protein is CASSPGQGITYEQYF. In nucleotides, the CDR3 is TGTGCCAGCAGCCCCGGACAGGGGATTACCTACGAGCAGTACTTC. This chain joins TRBV5-6 and TRBJ2-7, with 9 nucleotides matching TRBD1. V shed 4 bases, J shed 2 bases, and the junction held 7 bases outside the gene matches. Germline loops: CDR1 SGHDT, CDR2 YYEEEE. The CDR3 sequence is 15 residues long.

This sequence joins TRBV6-5 and TRBJ1-1; D not resolved. Germline CDR1 and CDR2: MNHEY and SVGAGI. The CDR3 extends over 13 amino acids. V was pared by 8 bases and J by 4 bases, with 14 bases between. CDR3 coding DNA: TGTGCCAGCCGGGCCCAACTTAGCACTGAAGCTTTCTTT. It codes for CASRAQLSTEAFF.

This clone has a single count. The chain has TRBV28 and TRBJ2-5; 7 nucleotides match TRBD2. This CDR3 has 14 residues. Germline lookup yields CDR1 MDHEN and CDR2 SYDVKM. The J segment lost 2 bases and the V segment lost 3 bases, leaving 3 bases of the junction unmatched. The CDR3, as DNA: TGTGCCAGCAGTTTCCCTAGCGGTCAAGAGACCCAGTACTTC. It encodes CASSFPSGQETQYF.

The V and J genes are TRBV5-1 and TRBJ1-4; D is uncertain. V lost 0 bases to trimming and J lost 3 bases, with 9 bases between them. CDR3 length: 15 residues. Per the germline V gene, CDR1 is SGHRS and CDR2 is YFSETQ. CDR3 region: CASSLERMANEKLFF. The DNA for the CDR3 is TGCGCCAGCAGCTTGGAGAGAATGGCTAATGAAAAACTGTTTTTT. The complete variable domain, with remaining parts taken from reference TRBV5-1 and TRBJ1-4, reads KAGVTQTPRYLIKTRGQQVTLSCSPISGHRSVSWYQQTPGQGLQFLFEYFSETQRNKGNFPGRFSGRQFSNSRSEMNVSTLELGDSALYLCASSLERMANEKLFFGSGTQLSVL.

The rearrangement joins TRBV5-1 to TRBJ2-5; no firm D call. V was clipped by 2 bases and J by 3 bases, with 11 bases between them. The CDR3 covers 14 residues. Germline CDR1 and CDR2: SGHRS and YFSETQ. Here the CDR3 DNA reads TGCGCCAGCAGCTTTACAACAGCCGAAGAGACCCAGTACTTC. Translating gives CASSFTTAEETQYF.

The V call is TRBV9, the J call TRBJ2-1; weak D call: TRBD2 (5 bases). The CDR3 extends over 14 amino acids. The V end was cut by 0 bases, the J end by 8 bases, with 12 bases between. From germline, CDR1 is SGDLS and CDR2 YYNGEE. The CDR3 here is CASSVVGGRDEQFF. In DNA, the CDR3 is TGTGCCAGCAGCGTAGTCGGAGGTAGGGATGAGCAGTTCTTC.

V gene TRBV7-2 combines with J gene TRBJ1-1; a weak D match, TRBD1 (6 bases). Per germline, CDR1 SGHTA and CDR2 FQGNSA. V was cut by 9 bases and J by 5 bases, with 16 bases left in between. CDR3 length: 13 amino acids. As DNA, the CDR3 is TGTGCCAGTTCTAGGGGGATTGAAACTGAAGCTTTCTTT. The encoded protein is CASSRGIETEAFF. Together with reference TRBV7-2 and TRBJ1-1, the CDR3 gives the full variable domain: GAGVSQSPSNKVTEKGKDVELRCDPISGHTALYWYRQSLGQGLEFLIYFQGNSAPDKSGLPSDRFSAERTGGSVSTLTIQRTQQEDSAVYLCASSRGIETEAFFGQGTRLTVV.

V and J are TRBV2 and TRBJ1-1, with 8 bases matching TRBD1. V was clipped by 6 bases and J by 3 bases; unmatched bases: 6. The germline V gene encodes CDR1 SNHLY and CDR2 FYNNEI. The length of the CDR3 is 14 residues. The CDR3 DNA is TGTGCCAGCAGGATGACAGGGGCGTACACTGAAGCTTTCTTT. It is translated as CASRMTGAYTEAFF.

The rearrangement links TRBV9 to TRBJ2-3; TRBD2 matches 7 bases. Germline-derived CDR1 and CDR2 are SGDLS and YYNGEE. V dropped 5 bases and J dropped 6; count of bases not matched to a gene: 9. The CDR3 has 14 residues. The CDR3 region has the DNA TGTGCCAGCAGTCCTCGGGGGGTCGGGGATACGCAGTATTTT. Its translation: CASSPRGVGDTQYF.

For the CDR3, the DNA is TGCGCCAGCAGCAGGGGACTAGCGGGAGCCAACAATGAGCAGTTCTTC. Protein product: CASSRGLAGANNEQFF. The chain has TRBV5-1 and TRBJ2-1; 14 bases match TRBD2. Losses at the gene ends were 4 bases for V and 5 bases for J; bases not matched to a gene: 5. CDR3 length: 16 residues. The germline V gene has CDR1 SGHRS and CDR2 YFSETQ. Based on the CDR3 plus reference TRBV5-1 and TRBJ2-1, the full variable domain is KAGVTQTPRYLIKTRGQQVTLSCSPISGHRSVSWYQQTPGQGLQFLFEYFSETQRNKGNFPGRFSGRQFSNSRSEMNVSTLELGDSALYLCASSRGLAGANNEQFFGPGTRLTVL.

As concerns this clone: This sample includes further DNA sequences coding for the same CDR3. In DNA, the CDR3 is TGTGCCAGCAGCACAGGGGTTGACACTGAAGCTTTCTTT. As protein: CASSTGVDTEAFF. The rearrangement joins TRBV7-3 to TRBJ1-1; 7 bases map to TRBD1. Losses at the gene ends were 5 bases for V and 3 bases for J; bases not matched to a gene: 3. CDR3 length: 13 residues. The germline gives CDR1 SGHTA, CDR2 FQGTGA.

V and J are TRBV6-1 and TRBJ2-3; D gene uncertain. With 5 bases removed from V and 3 bases from J, the gap between germline ends came to 12 bases. Germline CDR1 is MNHNS and CDR2 is SASEGT. CDR3 length equals 14 residues. The CDR3 here is CASSPSPLTDTQYF. The CDR3 DNA reads as TGTGCCAGCAGTCCTTCCCCACTGACAGATACGCAGTATTTT.

The chain has TRBV2 and TRBJ2-1; 8 bases are a match to TRBD2. The CDR3 has 16 residues. Germline V lookup: CDR1 SNHLY, CDR2 FYNNEI. The V gene end was trimmed by 6 bases and the J gene end by 1 base; junction bases not matched to a gene: 8. CDR3 nucleotides: TGTGCCAGCAGGGGTGGAAAGCGGGAGTCCTACAATGAGCAGTTCTTC. Translated, it gives CASRGGKRESYNEQFF. The variable domain in full, with the rest retrieved from reference TRBV2 and TRBJ2-1, is EPEVTQTPSHQVTQMGQEVILRCVPISNHLYFYWYRQILGQKVEFLVSFYNNEISEKSEIFDDQFSVERPDGSNFTLKIRSTKLEDSAMYFCASRGGKRESYNEQFFGPGTRLTVL.

V is TRBV13 and J is TRBJ1-2, with TRBD1 matching over 7 bases. Germline values: CDR1 PRHDT, CDR2 FYEKMQ (reference sequence). This CDR3 spans 13 amino acids. Trimming removed 1 base from V and 8 bases from J; junction bases left unmatched: 4. The CDR3 sequence: CASSLARGRGYTF. The CDR3 region has the DNA TGTGCCAGCAGCTTAGCGAGGGGGCGAGGCTACACCTTC.

This chain joins TRBV10-1 and TRBJ2-7; D not resolved. The CDR3 runs to 12 residues. Trimming stripped 8 bases from V and 6 bases from J, with 14 bases between. Germline V gene lookup returns CDR1 WNHNN and CDR2 SYGVQD (reference sequence). The CDR3 region has the DNA TGCGCCAGCGCAGGCTATGATGGCGAGCAGTACTTC. This sequence encodes CASAGYDGEQYF.

This clone showed up just once. Other DNA sequences of this sample code for an identical CDR3. V usage is TRBV7-2 and J usage is TRBJ1-1; 7 positions agree with TRBD1. The CDR3 totals 13 residues. V lost 5 bases to trimming and J lost 1 base; unmatched junction nucleotides: 1. The germline gives CDR1 SGHTA, CDR2 FQGNSA. The chain's CDR3 is CASSRTGNTEAFF. The CDR3, as DNA: TGTGCCAGCAGCAGGACAGGGAACACTGAAGCTTTCTTT.

The chain has TRBV18 and TRBJ1-1; D is possibly TRBD1 (6 bases). The CDR3 runs to 18 residues. CDR1 KGHSH and CDR2 LQKENI come from the germline V gene. V was clipped by 3 bases and J by 5 bases, with 25 bases between them. DNA of the CDR3: TGTGCCAGCTCACCGACGGGTTCGAGGCAAGGAAGGGGGACTGAAGCTTTCTTT. It is translated as CASSPTGSRQGRGTEAFF.

This clone was seen only once. This chain joins TRBV7-2 and TRBJ1-5; a possible D gene is TRBD1 (5 bases). The CDR3 is 14 amino acids. V lost 2 bases, J lost 2 bases, and 7 bases lay in between. Germline V gene sequence: CDR1 SGHTA, CDR2 FQGNSA. Here the CDR3 reads CASSLQQGNQPQHF. CDR3 in DNA: TGTGCCAGCAGCTTACAACAGGGCAATCAGCCCCAGCATTTT.

The chain has TRBV30 and TRBJ2-3; D gene uncertain. Germline assignment: CDR1 GTSNPN and CDR2 SVGIG (reference sequence). The germline V and J ends were trimmed by 0 bases and 0 bases, with 7 bases remaining between them. There are 14 residues in the CDR3. In nucleotides, the CDR3 is TGTGCCTGGAGTGTACTCAGTAGCACAGATACGCAGTATTTT. Translation gives CAWSVLSSTDTQYF.

The chain combines TRBV19 with TRBJ2-2; 7 bases map to TRBD1. Germline-derived CDR1 and CDR2 are LNHDA and SQIVND (reference sequence). The trim removed 6 bases at V and 5 bases at J, leaving 6 bases unmatched. This CDR3 is built from 14 residues. DNA of the CDR3: TGTGCCAGTAGAACCGGGACAGTTACCGGGGAGCTGTTTTTT. Translated: CASRTGTVTGELFF.

The CDR3 bases are TGTGCCAGCAGCGTAGGTCTGGCGGGTAACGGGGAGCTGTTTTTT. The encoded protein is CASSVGLAGNGELFF. The gene calls are TRBV9 and TRBJ2-2; possibly TRBD2 for D (5 bases). Trimming removed 0 bases from V and 7 bases from J, with 13 bases in between. The CDR3 sequence is 15 residues long. Looked up from germline, CDR1 is SGDLS and CDR2 is YYNGEE.

The chain recombines TRBV6-4 with TRBJ2-3, with 8 positions matching TRBD2. There are 16 residues in the CDR3. Trimming at V came to 0 bases and at J to 2 bases, leaving 4 bases not matched to a gene. Germline CDR1 reads MRHNA; CDR2 reads SNTAGT. In DNA, the CDR3 is TGTGCCAGCAGTGACTCCGGCGGGAGGACCACAGATACGCAGTATTTT. Translating it yields CASSDSGGRTTDTQYF.

This sequence joins TRBV7-3 and TRBJ2-3, with TRBD2 identical over 11 bases. Germline V CDR1 and CDR2: SGHTA, FQGTGA. V dropped 7 bases and J dropped 3; count of bases not matched to a gene: 6. This CDR3 is built from 15 residues. CDR3 amino acids: CASTLSGRGTDTQYF. DNA for the CDR3: TGTGCCAGCACCCTTAGCGGGAGGGGGACAGATACGCAGTATTTT.

This chain links TRBV9 with TRBJ2-2, with TRBD2 matching 10 bases. This CDR3 is built from 17 residues. CDR1 is SGDLS and CDR2 is YYNGEE in the germline V gene. V shed 4 bases and J 4 bases; nucleotides not matched to a gene: 10. The CDR3 loop is CASSPRPTSGITGELFF. In nucleotides, the CDR3 is TGTGCCAGCAGCCCCCGCCCCACTAGCGGGATCACCGGGGAGCTGTTTTTT. Drawing the rest from reference TRBV9 and TRBJ2-2, the complete variable domain is DSGVTQTPKHLITATGQRVTLRCSPRSGDLSVYWYQQSLDQGLQFLIQYYNGEERAKGNILERFSAQQFPDLHSELNLSSLELGDSALYFCASSPRPTSGITGELFFGEGSRLTVL.

The chain employs TRBV7-2 and TRBJ1-4; D call uncertain. The CDR3 consists of 15 residues. With 5 bases removed from V and 0 bases from J, the gap between germline ends came to 10 bases. The germline CDR1 and CDR2 sequences are SGHTA and FQGNSA. DNA of the CDR3: TGTGCCAGCAGCCGGTATTTTGCAACTAATGAAAAACTGTTTTTT. It yields the protein CASSRYFATNEKLFF.

This CDR3 reads CASSPIAGGQYNEQFF. CDR3 bases: TGTGCCAGCAGTCCGATAGCGGGAGGGCAATACAATGAGCAGTTCTTC. The genes are TRBV27 and TRBJ2-1; 11 nucleotides agree with TRBD2. The CDR3 spans 16 residues. Germline CDR1 reads MNHEY; CDR2 reads SMNVEV (reference sequence). The V and J ends lost 5 bases and 4 bases, in that order; junction bases with no gene match: 7.

This rearrangement joins TRBV4-3 to TRBJ1-1, with D perhaps TRBD1 (6 bases). With 4 bases removed from V and 3 bases from J, the gap between germline ends came to 15 bases. The CDR3 consists of 15 residues. Germline-derived CDR1 and CDR2 are LGHNA and YSLEER. The CDR3: CASSLTRGAHTEAFF. In nucleotides, the CDR3 is TGCGCCAGCAGCCTTACCCGGGGGGCGCACACTGAAGCTTTCTTT.